These 11 T cell receptor beta chains were sequenced from one sample in a study of blood T cell repertoires in COVID-19. Using immunoSEQ multiplex PCR, the repertoire was profiled, and TCRdb retains in-frame clones only, with some absent. The sample records about 140,000 clones, around 80% being singletons. The source material was peripheral blood. The receptor set was obtained from an elderly woman with active or convalescent COVID-19.

The chain employs TRBV6-5 and TRBJ1-2; D remains ambiguous. Trimming pared 8 bases from V and 4 bases from J, leaving 11 bases between. There are 12 residues in the CDR3. The V gene's germline CDR1 is MNHEY and CDR2 SVGAGI. CDR3 sequence (DNA): TGTGCCAGCGGAGCCCGAGCCTATGGCTACACCTTC. As protein: CASGARAYGYTF.

The chain couples TRBV11-2 to TRBJ1-3; TRBD1 might be the D (6 bases). Trimming cost V 6 bases and J 0 bases, with 9 bases left between them. The CDR3 runs 14 residues. The V gene's germline CDR1 is SGHAT and CDR2 FQNNGV. CDR3 amino acids: CASSARGSGNTIYF. The CDR3 nucleotides are TGTGCCAGCAGTGCCAGGGGCTCTGGAAACACCATATATTTT.

There are a few counts of this clone. Here the CDR3 reads CASSIRGRMHQPQHF. Here the CDR3 DNA reads TGTGCCAGCAGCATCAGGGGGCGAATGCATCAGCCCCAGCATTTT. The chain carries TRBV5-6 and TRBJ1-5, with 8 bases matching TRBD1. The V gene's germline CDR1 is SGHDT and CDR2 YYEEEE. V shed 4 bases and J 5 bases; nucleotides not matched to a gene: 8. The CDR3 has 15 residues.

This chain joins TRBV29-1 and TRBJ1-2; D is possibly TRBD1 (6 bases). This CDR3 spans 17 amino acids. V lost 1 base and J lost 5, with 23 bases in between. Germline V gene data show CDR1 as SQVTM and CDR2 as ANQGSEA. CDR3 amino acids: CSVEAPHPRTDEYGYTF. DNA for the CDR3: TGCAGCGTTGAAGCGCCACACCCTAGGACAGACGAGTATGGCTACACCTTC.

This clone was recorded only once. The chain has TRBV5-1 and TRBJ1-1, with unresolved D. The length of the CDR3 is 13 residues. Trimming removed 3 bases from V and 4 bases from J, with 10 bases in between. The V gene's germline CDR1 is SGHRS and CDR2 YFSETQ. CDR3 sequence (DNA): TGCGCCAGCAGCTCCGACACCATCACTGAAGCTTTCTTT. Translating it yields CASSSDTITEAFF.

V gene TRBV11-2 combines with J gene TRBJ2-5, with a tentative D call TRBD1 (6 bases). CDR3 length: 13 amino acids. With 5 bases removed from V and 5 bases from J, the gap between germline ends came to 12 bases. CDR1 SGHAT and CDR2 FQNNGV come from the germline V gene. CDR3 in DNA: TGTGCCAGCAGCCTCGACAGGCCGGAGACCCAGTACTTC. Residues: CASSLDRPETQYF.

CDR3 DNA: TGCGCCAGCAGCTTGGGTTCAGGGGGCGCTAGCTATGGCTACACCTTC. Amino acids: CASSLGSGGASYGYTF. The chain has TRBV5-1 and TRBJ1-2; 8 nucleotides agree with TRBD1. Trimming cost V 0 bases and J 4 bases; bases outside gene matches: 8. Germline V gene lookup returns CDR1 SGHRS and CDR2 YFSETQ. The CDR3 consists of 16 residues.

The V and J genes are TRBV9 and TRBJ2-1; 8 bases are shared with TRBD2. CDR1 and CDR2 from the germline V gene are SGDLS and YYNGEE. The CDR3 is made up of 16 amino acids. J lost 7 bases, V lost 3 bases, and 12 bases had no gene match. In DNA, the CDR3 is TGTGCCAGCAGCGGGTTTATGACGGGGGGGCGGAATGAGCAGTTCTTC. It translates to CASSGFMTGGRNEQFF.

This chain uses TRBV6-5 with TRBJ1-3; D possibly corresponds to TRBD1 (5 bases). CDR3 length equals 15 residues. V lost 10 bases, J lost 0 bases, and 16 bases lay in between. Germline CDR1 is MNHEY and CDR2 is SVGAGI. CDR3 DNA sequence: TGTGCCACACAATCAACAGGCGACTCTGGAAACACCATATATTTT. As protein: CATQSTGDSGNTIYF.

The chain links TRBV2 to TRBJ2-5; D is possibly TRBD2 (5 bases). CDR1 is SNHLY, CDR2 FYNNEI, per germline. Trimming stripped 5 bases from V and 4 bases from J, with 14 bases between. The CDR3 is 14 residues long. CDR3 DNA sequence: TGTGCCAGCAGTAGCGGTGCCTGGGGAGAGACCCAGTACTTC. Translated: CASSSGAWGETQYF.

This rearrangement joins TRBV2 to TRBJ1-5; tentative D call: TRBD1 (6 bases). V shed 6 bases and J shed 4 bases, with 16 bases lying between them. CDR3 length equals 15 residues. Germline values: CDR1 SNHLY, CDR2 FYNNEI. This CDR3 reads CASSREGQGNQPQHF. The CDR3 nucleotides are TGTGCCAGCAGCCGCGAGGGGCAGGGGAATCAGCCCCAGCATTTT. Using reference TRBV2 and TRBJ1-5 for the parts outside the CDR3, the full variable domain is EPEVTQTPSHQVTQMGQEVILRCVPISNHLYFYWYRQILGQKVEFLVSFYNNEISEKSEIFDDQFSVERPDGSNFTLKIRSTKLEDSAMYFCASSREGQGNQPQHFGDGTRLSIL.